This T cell receptor (beta chain) came from a study of metastatic and nonmetastatic thyroid tumors (dated by TCRdb to about 2020). Notes on the research overall: Repertoires from peripheral blood and from tumor or nodule tissue samples of malignant and benign thyroid patients were compared.

Before undergoing thyroid surgery, none of the patients had been given any kind of treatment. The study retrospectively analysed patient clinical samples collected from about 2012 to 2018 using T-cell receptor beta sequencing. Points the paper makes about the study in general: In both blood and tumor samples, malignant tumors were reported to have significantly higher TCR beta diversity than benign nodules.

Trimmed from V: 4 bases; trimmed from J: 4 bases; junction bases lacking a gene match: 3. Measured from the cysteine to the phenylalanine, the CDR3 is 13 residues long. Only the CDR3 region is kept as DNA, spanning 39 bases read in frame from base 1. CDR1 and CDR2, looked up from the germline V gene (reference sequence), are GTSNPN and SVGIG. Preparation of the library involved PCR. Sequencing took place on an Illumina HiSeq 4000. High-throughput sequencing was used to profile the CDR3 region of the TCR beta-chain in every patient. On the authors' methods: CDR3 differences across clinicopathological groups were used to build a classifier for discriminating distant-metastatic papillary thyroid cancer patients. The Shannon index was used to measure repertoire diversity, and the Morisita-Horn index was used to measure how similar tumor and blood repertoires were. The public reads were quality trimmed at Q25 with fastp and then assembled into clones with MiXCR by TCRdb, keeping productive beta chains. For this entry, the V and J calls and clone size follow TCRdb and not the study's own pipeline. The sample yields tens of thousands of clones; roughly 22% were counted once. The ten top clones hold roughly 12% of the sample.

By share, this clone ranks as medium-sized (0.01 to 0.1%). Its antigen is still unknown. It has no much larger one-base neighbor in the sample; base qualities were not kept. Sequences were obtained from tumor tissue. The clonotype comes from a female donor with papillary thyroid cancer or a benign thyroid nodule (not recorded which). Some clones in this sample may be carry-over from other donors' samples. The chain is assembled from TRBV30 and TRBJ1-1; 10 bases in between match TRBD1. The bases read TGTGCCTGGACTGACAGGGGGCGCACTGAAGCTTTCTTT. Its protein is CAWTDRGRTEAFF.